A selection of T cell receptor beta chains follows, all from one sample in a study of radiation and T cells in renal cell carcinoma. The repertoire was sequenced with immunoSEQ multiplex PCR; TCRdb's copy has only in-frame clones and lacks some. The sample has approximately 150,000 clones; 75% to 90% are singletons. The material sequenced was blood, taken from a patient whose treatment included radiotherapy and nephrectomy. The receptors here all came from a woman between 45 and 60 years old with renal cell carcinoma. CDR3s leave out the opening cysteine and the closing phenylalanine or tryptophan.

TRBV7-8,11,TRBJ2-5,ASSLGGEETQY
TRBV23-1,14,TRBJ2-7,ASSEPSGTLSHEQY
TRBV18,13,TRBJ1-5,ASSPGGNSNQPQH
TRBV18,11,TRBJ1-1,ASSPVVLAEAF
TRBV11-2,15,TRBJ2-7,ASSFPSRDRGVYEQY
TRBV28,11,TRBJ1-6,ASSFNEASPLH
TRBV15,13,TRBJ2-7,ATSRAGTSAYEQY
TRBV6-5,13,TRBJ2-1,ASSSGGDDNNEQF
TRBV7-9,14,TRBJ2-2,ASSSLIGEGTGELF
TRBV28,14,TRBJ2-7,ASSLARRRGGYEQY
TRBV7-2,11,TRBJ1-2,ASSLDGLGGYT
TRBV11-2,10,TRBJ1-1,ASSQSGTEAF
TRBV27,14,TRBJ1-2,ASRTRGGSVGYGYT
TRBV9,13,TRBJ1-4,ASSVGVSQPEKLF
TRBV28,12,TRBJ2-7,ASSYPDRTYEQY
TRBV18,13,TRBJ1-3,ASSPKADPGNTIY
TRBV4-3,13,TRBJ2-2,ASSQETGTSGELF
TRBV6-5,13,TRBJ1-4,ASSYSTWGNEKLF
TRBV14,15,TRBJ2-7,ASSQDTFSRSSYEQY
TRBV14,12,TRBJ1-6,ASNQGIHNSPLH
TRBV4-3,15,TRBJ2-2,ASSQDLFGATGGELF
TRBV12-5,12,TRBJ2-1,ASGLHDLRDEQF
TRBV5-4,13,TRBJ2-2,ASSLGGSSTGELF
TRBV2,12,TRBJ1-4,ASLKEEENEKLF
TRBV27,11,TRBJ1-3,ASSATGTDTIY
TRBV10-3,13,TRBJ2-2,AINPTGRNTGELF
TRBV7-2,13,TRBJ2-1,ASSFSGTGGNEQF
TRBV10-3,11,TRBJ2-3,GGRAEGGDTQY
TRBV6-1,12,TRBJ2-7,ASMAEDRSYEQY
TRBV5-4,11,TRBJ2-3,ASSNDTTDTQY
TRBV4-3,11,TRBJ2-1,ASSQNLAGEQF
TRBV7-2,11,TRBJ2-7,ASRFTGAYEQY
TRBV27,12,TRBJ1-3,ASRSGASGNTIY
TRBV29-1,12,TRBJ2-3,SVEDGDRWDTQY
TRBV6-6,10,TRBJ2-7,ASSIQGYEQY
TRBV19,13,TRBJ1-4,ASSRVNPANEKLF
TRBV5-6,13,TRBJ1-6,ASSLDGQGVAPLH
TRBV27,11,TRBJ1-2,ASSLRQGNGYT
TRBV10-2,12,TRBJ1-2,ASGRTGLGDGYT
TRBV7-2,15,TRBJ1-5,ASSLGAGGGGNQPQH
TRBV15,13,TRBJ1-6,ATSRDVGHGSPLH
TRBV30,10,TRBJ2-7,AWSVASREQY
TRBV5-1,12,TRBJ1-4,ASSSTGGSEKLF
TRBV19,12,TRBJ1-4,ARWGLTTNEKLF